A selection of T cell receptor beta chains follows, all from one sample in a study of early T cells in non-severe SARS-CoV-2 infection. TCRdb re-analysed the 5' RACE reads in MiXCR, keeping a single row per CDR3 protein. The data show some 110,000 distinct CDR3 sequences, more than 12% seen once. Sequenced input: whole blood. The receptors stem from an adult who was a healthcare worker with PCR-confirmed SARS-CoV-2 infection or an uninfected control (not recorded which). Each CDR3 is given with its conserved first and last residue. D genes are given only for firm matches. Clone size is stated in some rows and not others, as once, few, many or a class when expanded.

abundance	d_gene	j_gene	v_gene	CDR3nt	CDR3aa
NA	NA	TRBJ2-3	TRBV2	TGTGCCAGCAGTGAACGACTAGCAGATACGCAGTATTTT	CASSERLADTQYF
few	NA	TRBJ2-7	TRBV13	TGTGCCAGCAGCTTTCGGGGAGAGCAGTACTTC	CASSFRGEQYF
NA	NA	TRBJ2-1	TRBV11-2	TGTGCCAGCAGCTTAGGGGGCAGGACAAGCTCCTACAATGAGCAGTTCTTC	CASSLGGRTSSYNEQFF
NA	NA	TRBJ1-1	TRBV5-1	TGCGCCAGCAGCTTGGATGGGGGGGATGCCACTGAAGCTTTCTTT	CASSLDGGDATEAFF
few	NA	TRBJ1-5	TRBV12-3/TRBV12-4	TGTGCCAGCAGCCGCGGGGAGGGCGGTACCGGGCCCCAGCATTTT	CASSRGEGGTGPQHF
NA	NA	TRBJ2-7	TRBV11-2	TGTGCCAGCAGCTTAGGAGGGAACAACGAGCAGTACTTC	CASSLGGNNEQYF
few	NA	TRBJ1-4	TRBV5-5	TGTGCCAGCAGCCCAGACCCTAAACAGGGTTGGGATGAAAAACTGTTTTTT	CASSPDPKQGWDEKLFF
once	NA	TRBJ1-2	TRBV5-6	TGTGCCAGCAGCTACGCGGGAGGTGCGGCCTTGACTTCTTATGGCTACACCTTC	CASSYAGGAALTSYGYTF
few	NA	TRBJ1-1	TRBV7-3	TGTGCCAGCAGCCATGGGGAGAACACTGAAGCTTTCTTT	CASSHGENTEAFF
NA	TRBD2	TRBJ2-1	TRBV2	TGTGCCAGCAGTTCACTAGCGGGGGGAACAAATGAGCAGTTCTTC	CASSSLAGGTNEQFF
few	NA	TRBJ1-6	TRBV7-2	TGTGCCAGCAGCCCGACGGGGTACTCACCCCTCCACTTT	CASSPTGYSPLHF
NA	NA	TRBJ2-3	TRBV11-2	TGTGCCAGCACCATTCCAACCTTGACAGATACGCAGTATTTT	CASTIPTLTDTQYF
few	TRBD2	TRBJ2-3	TRBV19	TGTGCCAGTAGTATAAGTGGAGGACTAGCGTTAGATACGCAGTATTTT	CASSISGGLALDTQYF
NA	NA	TRBJ2-7	TRBV6-1	TGTGCCAGCAGTGCGGGAGCTTCCTACGAGCAGTACTTC	CASSAGASYEQYF
NA	NA	TRBJ2-1	TRBV7-6	TGTGCCAGCAGCTTAGAAGGGTTTTCGCGGGGATATAAAGAGCAGTTCTTC	CASSLEGFSRGYKEQFF
NA	TRBD1	TRBJ1-5	TRBV7-9	TGTGCCAGCAGCTCGGACAGGGGGAGCAATCAGCCCCAGCATTTT	CASSSDRGSNQPQHF
NA	NA	TRBJ1-5	TRBV27	TGTGCCAGCAGTCCGTGGGACATCCAGCCCCAGCATTTT	CASSPWDIQPQHF
NA	TRBD2	TRBJ2-7	TRBV20-1	TGCAGTGCTAGAACGCAGCGGGGGCCCCACTACGTGCAGTACTTC	CSARTQRGPHYVQYF
many	TRBD1	TRBJ2-7	TRBV19	TGTGCCAGTAGTAACTCGGGTCGACAGGGGATGACCTACGAGCAGTACTTC	CASSNSGRQGMTYEQYF
NA	NA	TRBJ2-3	TRBV5-6	TGTGCCAGCAGCTTGTTCGGAAGCACAGATACGCAGTATTTT	CASSLFGSTDTQYF
few	NA	TRBJ2-7	TRBV11-2	TGTGCCAGCAGCGTGACCGTGGAGCAGTACTTC	CASSVTVEQYF
many	NA	TRBJ2-3	TRBV5-6	TGTGCCAGCAGCTTGTACGGGGGGACAAGCACAGATACGCAGTATTTT	CASSLYGGTSTDTQYF
NA	NA	TRBJ2-1	TRBV20-1	TGCAGTGCTAGTGGCGGGGCCTATGAGCAGTTCTTC	CSASGGAYEQFF
few	NA	TRBJ1-1	TRBV18	TGTGCCAGCTCACCACGTAAAGACACTGAAGCTTTCTTT	CASSPRKDTEAFF
NA	NA	TRBJ1-3	TRBV5-5	TGTGCCAGCAGCTTGGTCTCAACTTCCATCTCTGGAAACACCATATATTTT	CASSLVSTSISGNTIYF
NA	NA	TRBJ1-4	TRBV5-6	TGTGCCAGCAGCTTAGCAGGGCTTAATGAAAAACTGTTTTTT	CASSLAGLNEKLFF
NA	TRBD2	TRBJ2-7	TRBV30	TGTGCCTGGAGGGACCTCGGACTAGCGGGCTACGAGCAGTACTTC	CAWRDLGLAGYEQYF
NA	NA	TRBJ2-1	TRBV7-8	TGTGCCAGCAGCTTAGGGCGGGGTTTGGATGAGCAGTTCTTC	CASSLGRGLDEQFF
NA	NA	TRBJ1-2	TRBV12-3/TRBV12-4	TGTGCCAGTGGGGAGGCCTATGGCTACACCTTC	CASGEAYGYTF
NA	NA	TRBJ1-4	TRBV14	TGTGCCAGCCGTCAGTCCGGGGGTGAAAAACTGTTTTTT	CASRQSGGEKLFF
few	TRBD1	TRBJ1-1	TRBV7-8	TGTGCCAGCAGAGGGAGGGGGCAAACTGAAGCTTTCTTT	CASRGRGQTEAFF
NA	NA	TRBJ2-3	TRBV15	TGTGCCACCAGCCGCCGCGGTGGGGGCACAGATACGCAGTATTTT	CATSRRGGGTDTQYF
NA	NA	TRBJ2-2	TRBV29-1	TGCAGCGTTGGGGGGGACAGTACCAGCCCCGGGGAGCTGTTTTTT	CSVGGDSTSPGELFF
NA	NA	TRBJ2-1	TRBV7-9	TGTGCCAGCAGTTTTAGTTTTGAGCAGTTCTTC	CASSFSFEQFF
NA	TRBD1	TRBJ2-5	TRBV5-1	TGCGCCAGCAGCAATGGACAGGGTTACCAAGAGACCCAGTACTTC	CASSNGQGYQETQYF
few	NA	TRBJ2-2	TRBV5-4	TGTGCCAGCAGCCCCATGTTGGGCGTAAACACCGGGGAGCTGTTTTTT	CASSPMLGVNTGELFF
many	NA	TRBJ1-6	TRBV27	TGTGCCAGCAGTTTCGGACAGAATTCACCCCTCCACTTT	CASSFGQNSPLHF
NA	TRBD1	TRBJ2-2	TRBV10-3	TGTGCCATCAGTGGGGGGACAGAGAACACCGGGGAGCTGTTTTTT	CAISGGTENTGELFF
many	TRBD2	TRBJ2-1	TRBV6-6	TGTGCCAGCAGTTCCTATCAGTCTAGCGGCAATGAGCAGTTCTTC	CASSSYQSSGNEQFF
few	TRBD1	TRBJ2-5	TRBV11-2	TGTGCCAGCAGCCCCCTGCGGGACAGGGGCCAAGAGACCCAGTACTTC	CASSPLRDRGQETQYF
many	NA	TRBJ2-1	TRBV5-1	TGCGCCAGCAGCCCACAACTAGCTACCTACAATGAGCAGTTCTTC	CASSPQLATYNEQFF
few	TRBD1	TRBJ2-6	TRBV27	TGTGCCAGCGCTCCTGGACAGGGTTACCCTGGGGCCAACGTCCTGACTTTC	CASAPGQGYPGANVLTF
few	NA	TRBJ2-4	TRBV6-6	TGTGCCAGCCCCGTTTTGGCCAAAAACATTCAGTACTTC	CASPVLAKNIQYF
NA	NA	TRBJ1-4	TRBV10-2	TGCGCCAGCAGTGAGGTTGGTGAAAAACTGTTTTTT	CASSEVGEKLFF
once	TRBD2	TRBJ2-2	TRBV5-1	TGCGCCAGCAGACCCTTTGCGGGGGATACCGGGGAGCTGTTTTTT	CASRPFAGDTGELFF
few	NA	TRBJ2-3	TRBV12-3/TRBV12-4	TGTGCCAGCAGCTCCCTCGGACCAATCACAGATACGCAGTATTTT	CASSSLGPITDTQYF
NA	TRBD1	TRBJ2-7	TRBV3-1	TGTGCCAGCAGCCAAGCCGGGACAGGGGTCGAGCAGTACTTC	CASSQAGTGVEQYF
few	TRBD2	TRBJ2-7	TRBV7-2	TGTGCCAGCAGCCCCTATGGGCCTTTTCTAGCGGGGGTTGACGAGCAGTACTTC	CASSPYGPFLAGVDEQYF
NA	NA	TRBJ1-2	TRBV12-3/TRBV12-4	TGTGCCAGCAGCCCAGTGGGCGGTGGCTACACCTTC	CASSPVGGGYTF
NA	NA	TRBJ1-2	TRBV30	TGTGCCTGGAGTGGCCGATTGTTGGGCCATGGCTACACCTTC	CAWSGRLLGHGYTF
NA	NA	TRBJ1-5	TRBV12-3/TRBV12-4	TGTGCCAGCACTCCTGGTGGCAATCAGCCCCAGCATTTT	CASTPGGNQPQHF
NA	TRBD1	TRBJ1-1	TRBV10-3	TGTGCCATCAGCGACAGGGACCAGGGAGCTTTCTTT	CAISDRDQGAFF
NA	NA	TRBJ1-1	TRBV29-1	TGCAGCGTTGAATCAAGGGAAGCTTTCTTT	CSVESREAFF